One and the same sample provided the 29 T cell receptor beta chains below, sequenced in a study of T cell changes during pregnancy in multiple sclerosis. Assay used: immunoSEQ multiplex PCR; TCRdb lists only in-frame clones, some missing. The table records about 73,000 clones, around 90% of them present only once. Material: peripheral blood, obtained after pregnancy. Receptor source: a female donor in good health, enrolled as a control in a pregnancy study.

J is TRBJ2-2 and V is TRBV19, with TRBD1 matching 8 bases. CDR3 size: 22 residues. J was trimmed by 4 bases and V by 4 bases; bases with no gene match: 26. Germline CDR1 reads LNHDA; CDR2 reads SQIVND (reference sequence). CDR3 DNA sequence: TGTGCCAGTAGTACAGGATTTGTTCGGGACAGGTTAGGACCCTTGGGCACCGGGGAGCTGTTTTTT. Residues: CASSTGFVRDRLGPLGTGELFF.

The CDR3 loop reads CASSSATANTEAFF. The CDR3 DNA reads as TGTGCCAGCAGCTCAGCGACAGCGAACACTGAAGCTTTCTTT. This chain connects TRBV5-4 to TRBJ1-1, with TRBD1 as a possible D gene (5 bases). V lost 3 bases and J lost 1, with 10 bases in between. The germline CDR1 and CDR2 sequences are SGHNT and YYREEE (reference sequence). This CDR3 is built from 14 residues. Full variable domain (missing parts from reference TRBV5-4 and TRBJ1-1): ETGVTQSPTHLIKTRGQQVTLRCSSQSGHNTVSWYQQALGQGPQFIFQYYREEENGRGNFPPRFSGLQFPNYSSELNVNALELDDSALYLCASSSATANTEAFFGQGTRLTVV.

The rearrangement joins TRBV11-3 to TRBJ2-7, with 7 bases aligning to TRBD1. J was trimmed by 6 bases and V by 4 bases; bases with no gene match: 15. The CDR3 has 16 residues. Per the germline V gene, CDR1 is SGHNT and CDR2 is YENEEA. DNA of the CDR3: TGTGCCAGCAGCTATGGACAGGCGCTATCATCCGGCGAGCAGTACTTC. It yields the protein CASSYGQALSSGEQYF.

CDR3 DNA: TGTGCCTGGAGTGTGGGCAACCAAGGCCATGGCTACACCTTC. Protein: CAWSVGNQGHGYTF. The chain is built from TRBV30 and TRBJ1-2; D is unresolved. This CDR3 spans 14 amino acids. In germline, CDR1 is GTSNPN, CDR2 SVGIG (reference sequence). Trimming stripped 0 bases from V and 6 bases from J, with 14 bases between.

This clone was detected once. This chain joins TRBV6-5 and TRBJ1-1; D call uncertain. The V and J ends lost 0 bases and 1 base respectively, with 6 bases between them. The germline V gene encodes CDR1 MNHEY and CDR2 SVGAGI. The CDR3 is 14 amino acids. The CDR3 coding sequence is TGTGCCAGCAGTTACTCGAGGCAGAACACTGAAGCTTTCTTT. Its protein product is CASSYSRQNTEAFF.

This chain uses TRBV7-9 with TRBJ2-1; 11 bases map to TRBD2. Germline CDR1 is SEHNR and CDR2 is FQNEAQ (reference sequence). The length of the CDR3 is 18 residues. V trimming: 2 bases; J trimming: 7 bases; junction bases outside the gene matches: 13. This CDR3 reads CASSLPPRLAGRRNEQFF. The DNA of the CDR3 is TGTGCCAGCAGCTTACCCCCAAGACTAGCGGGACGACGGAATGAGCAGTTCTTC. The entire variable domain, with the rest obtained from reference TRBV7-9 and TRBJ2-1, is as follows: DTGVSQNPRHKITKRGQNVTFRCDPISEHNRLYWYRQTLGQGPEFLTYFQNEAQLEKSRLLSDRFSAERPKGSFSTLEIQRTEQGDSAMYLCASSLPPRLAGRRNEQFFGPGTRLTVL.

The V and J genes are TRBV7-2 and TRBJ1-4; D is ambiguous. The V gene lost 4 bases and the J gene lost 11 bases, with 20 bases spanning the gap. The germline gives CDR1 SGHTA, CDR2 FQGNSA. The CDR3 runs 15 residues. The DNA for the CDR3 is TGTGCCAGCAGCTCAATCCCGGAGGACCTTGGGAAACTGTTTTTT. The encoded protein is CASSSIPEDLGKLFF.

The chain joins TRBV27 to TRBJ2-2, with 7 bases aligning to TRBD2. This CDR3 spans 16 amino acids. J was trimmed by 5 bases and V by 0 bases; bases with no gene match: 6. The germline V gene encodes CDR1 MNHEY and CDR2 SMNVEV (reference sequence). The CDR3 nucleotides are TGTGCCAGCAGTTTATCCTCGGGACTACAAACCGGGGAGCTGTTTTTT. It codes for CASSLSSGLQTGELFF.

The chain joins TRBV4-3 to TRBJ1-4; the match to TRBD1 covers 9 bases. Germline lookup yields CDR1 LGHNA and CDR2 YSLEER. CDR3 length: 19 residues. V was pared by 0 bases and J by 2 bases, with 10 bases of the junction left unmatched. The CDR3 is CASSQDLPTGGSTNEKLFF. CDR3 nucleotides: TGCGCCAGCAGCCAAGATCTCCCCACAGGGGGCTCTACTAATGAAAAACTGTTTTTT.

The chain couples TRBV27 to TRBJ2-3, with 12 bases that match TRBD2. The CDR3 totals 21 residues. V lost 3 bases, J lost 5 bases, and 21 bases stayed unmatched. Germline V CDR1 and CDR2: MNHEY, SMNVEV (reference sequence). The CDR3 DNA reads TGTGCCAGCAGTTTGGGGCAGGGCCTGACTAGCGGGAGATTTGGGCGAGATACGCAGTATTTT. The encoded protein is CASSLGQGLTSGRFGRDTQYF.

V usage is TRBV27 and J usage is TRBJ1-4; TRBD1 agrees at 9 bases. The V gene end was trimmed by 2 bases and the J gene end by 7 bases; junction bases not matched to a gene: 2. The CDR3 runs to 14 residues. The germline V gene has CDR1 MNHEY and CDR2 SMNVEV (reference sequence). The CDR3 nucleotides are TGTGCCAGCAGTTTAACAGGGGGCCTTGAAAAACTGTTTTTT. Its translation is CASSLTGGLEKLFF.

CDR3 amino acids: CASSPLSGGLAKNIQYF. The CDR3 DNA reads as TGTGCCAGCAGTCCCCTTAGCGGGGGTCTAGCCAAAAACATTCAGTACTTC. The V call is TRBV27, the J call TRBJ2-4, with 9 bases identical to TRBD2. The CDR3 has 17 residues. The trim removed 5 bases at V and 0 bases at J, leaving 8 bases unmatched. Germline values: CDR1 MNHEY, CDR2 SMNVEV (reference sequence).

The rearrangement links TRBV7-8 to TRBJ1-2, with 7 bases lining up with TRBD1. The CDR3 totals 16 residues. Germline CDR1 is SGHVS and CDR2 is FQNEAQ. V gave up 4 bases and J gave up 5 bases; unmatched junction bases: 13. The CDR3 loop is CASSSQGQTSLYGYTF. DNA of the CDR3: TGTGCCAGCAGCTCTCAGGGACAGACAAGCCTATATGGCTACACCTTC.

CDR3 sequence reads: CASSLSRNTEAFF. CDR3 nucleotide sequence: TGCGCCAGCAGCCTATCACGGAACACTGAAGCTTTCTTT. The chain carries TRBV5-1 and TRBJ1-1; D gene ambiguous. The CDR3 totals 13 residues. CDR1 is SGHRS and CDR2 is YFSETQ in the germline V gene. V was shortened by 4 bases and J by 1 base, with 8 bases between the two germline ends.

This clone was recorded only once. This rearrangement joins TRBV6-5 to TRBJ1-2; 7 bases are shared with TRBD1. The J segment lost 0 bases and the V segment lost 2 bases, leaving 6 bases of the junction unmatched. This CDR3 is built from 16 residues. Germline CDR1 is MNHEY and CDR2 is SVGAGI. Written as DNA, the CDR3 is TGTGCCAGCAGTTACGGGACAGTCAATACTAACTATGGCTACACCTTC. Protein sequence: CASSYGTVNTNYGYTF.

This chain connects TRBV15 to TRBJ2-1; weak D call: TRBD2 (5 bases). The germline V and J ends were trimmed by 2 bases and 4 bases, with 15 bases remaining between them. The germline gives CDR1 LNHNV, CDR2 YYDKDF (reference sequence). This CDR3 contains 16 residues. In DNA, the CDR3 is TGTGCCACCAGCAGACGAACTAGAACCCTTTACAATGAGCAGTTCTTC. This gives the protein CATSRRTRTLYNEQFF.

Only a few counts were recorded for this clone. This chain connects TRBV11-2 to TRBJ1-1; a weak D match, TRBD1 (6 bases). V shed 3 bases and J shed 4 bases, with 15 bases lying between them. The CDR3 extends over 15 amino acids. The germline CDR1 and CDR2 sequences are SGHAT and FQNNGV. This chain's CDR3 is CASSFDGQGRTEAFF. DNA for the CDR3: TGTGCCAGCAGCTTTGATGGGCAGGGGCGCACTGAAGCTTTCTTT.

This CDR3 is CASSIGTATYEQYF. Written as DNA, the CDR3 is TGTGCCAGTAGTATAGGGACTGCTACCTACGAGCAGTACTTC. This chain connects TRBV19 to TRBJ2-7, with D perhaps TRBD2 (5 bases). The CDR3 is 14 amino acids. Trimming cost V 1 base and J 2 bases, with 9 bases left between them. From germline, CDR1 is LNHDA and CDR2 SQIVND (reference sequence). Full variable domain (remainder filled in from reference TRBV19 and TRBJ2-7): DGGITQSPKYLFRKEGQNVTLSCEQNLNHDAMYWYRQDPGQGLRLIYYSQIVNDFQKGDIAEGYSVSREKKESFPLTVTSAQKNPTAFYLCASSIGTATYEQYFGPGTRLTVT.

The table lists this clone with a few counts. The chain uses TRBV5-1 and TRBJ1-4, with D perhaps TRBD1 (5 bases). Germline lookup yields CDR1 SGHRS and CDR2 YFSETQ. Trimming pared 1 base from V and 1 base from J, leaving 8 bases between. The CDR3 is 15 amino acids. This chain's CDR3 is CASSLRRGTNEKLFF. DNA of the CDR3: TGCGCCAGCAGCTTGCGAAGGGGAACTAATGAAAAACTGTTTTTT.

The CDR3 region has the DNA TGTGCCAGTAGTGAGACAGGGTGGAGCGACGAGCAGTACTTC. Amino acid sequence: CASSETGWSDEQYF. V and J are TRBV19 and TRBJ2-7, with TRBD1 matching over 7 bases. In germline, CDR1 is LNHDA, CDR2 SQIVND (reference sequence). The CDR3 runs to 14 residues. The V segment lost 5 bases and the J segment 5 bases; nucleotides outside the gene matches: 9.

Here the CDR3 reads CSGTPTDTQYF. Here the CDR3 DNA reads TGCAGCGGTACACCCACAGATACGCAGTATTTT. The chain links TRBV29-1 to TRBJ2-3; no definite D call. The CDR3 contains 11 residues. V lost 7 bases and J lost 2, with 7 bases in between. Germline assignment: CDR1 SQVTM and CDR2 ANQGSEA.

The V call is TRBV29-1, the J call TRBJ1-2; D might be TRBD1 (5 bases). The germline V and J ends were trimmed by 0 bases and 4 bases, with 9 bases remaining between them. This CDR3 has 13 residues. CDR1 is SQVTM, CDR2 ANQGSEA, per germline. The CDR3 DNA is TGCAGCGTTGAAGATAGGGGCGGCTATGGCTACACCTTC. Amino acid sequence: CSVEDRGGYGYTF. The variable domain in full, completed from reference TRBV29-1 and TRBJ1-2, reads SAVISQKPSRDICQRGTSLTIQCQVDSQVTMMFWYRQQPGQSLTLIATANQGSEATYESGFVIDKFPISRPNLTFSTLTVSNMSPEDSSIYLCSVEDRGGYGYTFGSGTRLTVV.

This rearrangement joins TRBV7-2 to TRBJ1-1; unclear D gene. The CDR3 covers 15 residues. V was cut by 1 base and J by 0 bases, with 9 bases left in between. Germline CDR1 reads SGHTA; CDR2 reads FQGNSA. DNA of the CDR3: TGTGCCAGCAGCTTAGTTACGGGGATGAACACTGAAGCTTTCTTT. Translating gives CASSLVTGMNTEAFF.

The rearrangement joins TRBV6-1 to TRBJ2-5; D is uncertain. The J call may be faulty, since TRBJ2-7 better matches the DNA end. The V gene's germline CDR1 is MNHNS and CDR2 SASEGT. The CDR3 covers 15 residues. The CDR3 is CASSEDTVSHYEQYF. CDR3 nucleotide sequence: TGTGCCAGCAGTGAAGACACGGTAAGCCACTACGAGCAGTACTTC.

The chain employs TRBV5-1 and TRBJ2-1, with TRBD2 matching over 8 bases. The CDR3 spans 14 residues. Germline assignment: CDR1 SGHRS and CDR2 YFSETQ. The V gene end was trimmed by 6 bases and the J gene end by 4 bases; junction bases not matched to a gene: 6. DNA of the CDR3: TGCGCCAGCACCCCGGGACTAGATTACAATGAGCAGTTCTTC. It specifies CASTPGLDYNEQFF.

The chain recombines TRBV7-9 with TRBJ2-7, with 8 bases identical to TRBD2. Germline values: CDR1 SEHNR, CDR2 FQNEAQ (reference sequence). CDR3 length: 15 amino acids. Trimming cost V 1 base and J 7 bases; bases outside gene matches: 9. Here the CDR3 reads CASSLGLAGSKEQYF. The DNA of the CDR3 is TGTGCCAGCAGCTTAGGGCTAGCGGGTTCCAAAGAGCAGTACTTC.

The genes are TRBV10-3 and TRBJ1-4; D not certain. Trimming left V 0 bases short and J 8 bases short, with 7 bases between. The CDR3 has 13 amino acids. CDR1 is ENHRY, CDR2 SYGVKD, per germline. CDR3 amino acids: CAISESSVEKLFF. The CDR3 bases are TGTGCCATCAGTGAGTCGTCGGTGGAAAAACTGTTTTTT.

This chain's CDR3 is CASSLSGTGELFF. CDR3 in DNA: TGTGCCAGCAGCTTAAGCGGCACCGGGGAGCTGTTTTTT. The chain employs TRBV7-2 and TRBJ2-2; maybe TRBD2 (5 bases). The ends were cut back, 2 bases at V and 4 bases at J, with 5 bases in the middle. CDR3 length: 13 amino acids. Germline values: CDR1 SGHTA, CDR2 FQGNSA.

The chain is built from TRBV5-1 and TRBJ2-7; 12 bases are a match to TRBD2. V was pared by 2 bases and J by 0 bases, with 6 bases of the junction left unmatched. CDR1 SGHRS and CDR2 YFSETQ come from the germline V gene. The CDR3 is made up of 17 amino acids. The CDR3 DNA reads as TGCGCCAGCAGCTTACTAGCGGGGGGCATCTCCTCCTACGAGCAGTACTTC. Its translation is CASSLLAGGISSYEQYF.